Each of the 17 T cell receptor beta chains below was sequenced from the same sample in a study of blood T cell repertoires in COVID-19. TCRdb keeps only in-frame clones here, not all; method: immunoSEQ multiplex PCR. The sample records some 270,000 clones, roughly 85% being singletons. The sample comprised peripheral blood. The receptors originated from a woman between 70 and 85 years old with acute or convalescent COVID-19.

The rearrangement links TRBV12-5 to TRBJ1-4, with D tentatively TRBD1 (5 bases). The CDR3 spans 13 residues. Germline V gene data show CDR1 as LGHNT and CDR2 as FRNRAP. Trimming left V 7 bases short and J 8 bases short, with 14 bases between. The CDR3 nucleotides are TGTGCTAGTGCCCAGGGAATCCAGGAAAAACTGTTTTTT. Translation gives CASAQGIQEKLFF.

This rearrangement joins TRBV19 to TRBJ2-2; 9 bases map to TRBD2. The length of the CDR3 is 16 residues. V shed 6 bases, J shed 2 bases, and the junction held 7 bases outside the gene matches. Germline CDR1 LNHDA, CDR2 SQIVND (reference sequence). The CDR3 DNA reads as TGTGCCAGTAGAATAAATAGCGGGGGAAACACCGGGGAGCTGTTTTTT. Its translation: CASRINSGGNTGELFF.

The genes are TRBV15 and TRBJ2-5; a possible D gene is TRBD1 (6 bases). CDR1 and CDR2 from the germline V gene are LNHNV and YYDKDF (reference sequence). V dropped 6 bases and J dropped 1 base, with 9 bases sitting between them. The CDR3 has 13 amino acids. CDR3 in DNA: TGTGCCACCAGTTTACAGGGCCAAGAGACCCAGTACTTC. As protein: CATSLQGQETQYF.

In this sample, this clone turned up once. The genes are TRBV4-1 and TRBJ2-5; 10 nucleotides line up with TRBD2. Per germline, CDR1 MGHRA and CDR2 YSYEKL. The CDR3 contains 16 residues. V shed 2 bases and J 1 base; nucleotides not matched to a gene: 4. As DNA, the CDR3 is TGCGCCAGCAGCCAAACCAGCGGGGGGGCCCAAGAGACCCAGTACTTC. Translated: CASSQTSGGAQETQYF.

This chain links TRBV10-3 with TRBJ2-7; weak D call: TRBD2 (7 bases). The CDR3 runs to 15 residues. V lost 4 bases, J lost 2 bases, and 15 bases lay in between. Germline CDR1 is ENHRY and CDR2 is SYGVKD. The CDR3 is CAISAKGGDTYEQYF. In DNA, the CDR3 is TGTGCCATCAGTGCCAAGGGGGGGGACACCTACGAGCAGTACTTC.

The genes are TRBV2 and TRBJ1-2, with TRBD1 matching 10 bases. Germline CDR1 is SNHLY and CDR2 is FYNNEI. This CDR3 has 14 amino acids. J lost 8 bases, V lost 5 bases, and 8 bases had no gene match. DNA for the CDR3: TGTGCCAGCAGTCCGGGACAGGGGATCAAGGGCTACACCTTC. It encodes CASSPGQGIKGYTF.

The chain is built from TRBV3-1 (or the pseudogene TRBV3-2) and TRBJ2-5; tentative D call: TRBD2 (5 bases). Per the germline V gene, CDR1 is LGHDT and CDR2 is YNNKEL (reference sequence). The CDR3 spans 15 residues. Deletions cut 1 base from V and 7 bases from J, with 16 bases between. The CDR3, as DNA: TGTGCCAGCAGCCAAGGGGCAGTGGTTCGGGGGACCCAGTACTTC. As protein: CASSQGAVVRGTQYF.

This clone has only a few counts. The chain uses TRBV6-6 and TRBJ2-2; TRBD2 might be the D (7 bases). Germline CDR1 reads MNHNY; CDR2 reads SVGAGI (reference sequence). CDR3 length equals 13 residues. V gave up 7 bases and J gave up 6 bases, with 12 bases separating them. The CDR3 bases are TGTGCCAGCAAACTGGGGGGGCCCGGGGAGCTGTTTTTT. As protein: CASKLGGPGELFF.

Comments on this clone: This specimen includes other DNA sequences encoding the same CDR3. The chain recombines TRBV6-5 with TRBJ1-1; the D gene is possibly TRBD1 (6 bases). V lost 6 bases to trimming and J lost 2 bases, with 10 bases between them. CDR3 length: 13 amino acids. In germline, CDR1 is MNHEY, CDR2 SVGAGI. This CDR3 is CASRGQLNTEAFF. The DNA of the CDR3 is TGTGCCAGCAGAGGACAGCTAAACACTGAAGCTTTCTTT.

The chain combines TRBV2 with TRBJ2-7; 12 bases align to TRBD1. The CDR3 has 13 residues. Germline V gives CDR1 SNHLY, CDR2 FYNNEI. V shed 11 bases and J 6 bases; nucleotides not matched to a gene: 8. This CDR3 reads CAGRGQGAGEQYF. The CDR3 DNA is TGTGCCGGCCGGGGACAGGGGGCTGGCGAGCAGTACTTC.

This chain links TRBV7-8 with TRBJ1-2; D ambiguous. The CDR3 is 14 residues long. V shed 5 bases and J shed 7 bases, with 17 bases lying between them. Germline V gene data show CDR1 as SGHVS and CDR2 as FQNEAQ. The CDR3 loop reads CASSQAQAVGGYTF. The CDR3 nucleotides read TGTGCCAGCAGCCAGGCCCAAGCCGTGGGTGGCTACACCTTC.

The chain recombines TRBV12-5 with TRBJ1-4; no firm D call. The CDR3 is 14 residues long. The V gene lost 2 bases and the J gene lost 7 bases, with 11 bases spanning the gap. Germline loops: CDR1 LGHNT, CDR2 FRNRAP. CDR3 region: CASGLQYSPEKLFF. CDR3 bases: TGTGCTAGTGGTTTGCAATATAGCCCTGAAAAACTGTTTTTT.

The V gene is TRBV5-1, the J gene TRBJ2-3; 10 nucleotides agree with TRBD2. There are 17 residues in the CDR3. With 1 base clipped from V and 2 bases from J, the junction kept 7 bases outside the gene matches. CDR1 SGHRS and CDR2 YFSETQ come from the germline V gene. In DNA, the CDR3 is TGCGCCAGCAGCTTGCTCCTAGCGGGGGAACACACAGATACGCAGTATTTT. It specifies CASSLLLAGEHTDTQYF.

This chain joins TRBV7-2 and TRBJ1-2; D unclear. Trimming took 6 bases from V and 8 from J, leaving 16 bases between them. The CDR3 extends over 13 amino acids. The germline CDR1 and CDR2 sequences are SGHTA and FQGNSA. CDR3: CASSLHQRLGYTF. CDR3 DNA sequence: TGTGCCAGCAGTCTACACCAGAGGCTCGGCTACACCTTC.

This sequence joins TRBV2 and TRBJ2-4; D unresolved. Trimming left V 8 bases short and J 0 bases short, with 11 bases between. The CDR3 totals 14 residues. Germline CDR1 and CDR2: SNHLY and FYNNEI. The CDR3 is CASRPELAKNIQYF. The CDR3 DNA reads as TGTGCCAGCCGGCCGGAGCTAGCCAAAAACATTCAGTACTTC.

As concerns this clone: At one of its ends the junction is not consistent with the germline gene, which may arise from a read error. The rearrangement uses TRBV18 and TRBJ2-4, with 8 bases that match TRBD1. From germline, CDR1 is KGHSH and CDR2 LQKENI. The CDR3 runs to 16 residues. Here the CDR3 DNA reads TGTGCCAGCTCATCACCTCGGACAGGGAAATTAAACATTCAGTACTTC. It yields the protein CASSSPRTGKLNIQYF.

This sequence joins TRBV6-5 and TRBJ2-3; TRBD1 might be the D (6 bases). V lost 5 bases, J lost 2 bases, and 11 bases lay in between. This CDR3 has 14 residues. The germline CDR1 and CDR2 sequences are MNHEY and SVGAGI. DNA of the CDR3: TGTGCCAGCAGTCTCGGACAGTCCACAGATACGCAGTATTTT. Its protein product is CASSLGQSTDTQYF.